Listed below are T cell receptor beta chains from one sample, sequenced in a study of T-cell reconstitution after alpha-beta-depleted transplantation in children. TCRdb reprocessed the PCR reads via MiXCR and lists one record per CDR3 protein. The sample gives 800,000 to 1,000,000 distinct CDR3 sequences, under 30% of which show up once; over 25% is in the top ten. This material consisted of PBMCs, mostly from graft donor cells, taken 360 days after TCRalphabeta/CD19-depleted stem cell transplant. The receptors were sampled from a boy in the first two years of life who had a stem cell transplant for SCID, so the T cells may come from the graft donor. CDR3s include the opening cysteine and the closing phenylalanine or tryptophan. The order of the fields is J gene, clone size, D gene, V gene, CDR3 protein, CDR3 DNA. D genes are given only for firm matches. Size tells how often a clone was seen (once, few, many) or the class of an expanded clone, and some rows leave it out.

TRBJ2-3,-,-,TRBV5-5,CASSLPGRNTDTQYF,TGTGCCAGCAGCTTGCCGGGACGGAACACAGATACGCAGTATTTT
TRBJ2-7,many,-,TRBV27,CASSLGVVYEQYF,TGTGCCAGCAGTTTGGGGGTGGTGTACGAGCAGTACTTC
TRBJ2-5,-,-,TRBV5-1,CASSLGGQGEQETQYF,TGCGCCAGCAGCTTGGGGGGGCAAGGGGAGCAAGAGACCCAGTACTTC
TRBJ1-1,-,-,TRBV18,CASSTTLIPGTMNTEAFF,TGTGCCAGCTCAACGACTCTTATCCCAGGAACGATGAACACTGAAGCTTTCTTT
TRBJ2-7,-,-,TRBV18,CASSPQEPRNVYEQYF,TGTGCCAGCTCACCACAGGAACCGAGGAACGTGTACGAGCAGTACTTC
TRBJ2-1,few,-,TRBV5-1,CASSFLGVEQFF,TGCGCCAGCAGCTTTTTGGGTGTTGAGCAGTTCTTC
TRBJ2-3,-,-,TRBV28,CASRYGTDTQYF,TGTGCCAGCAGGTACGGCACAGATACGCAGTATTTT
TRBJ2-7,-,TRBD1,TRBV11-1,CASILAMNRDSDPGRQYF,TGTGCCAGCATCTTAGCCATGAACCGGGACAGCGACCCCGGCCGGCAGTACTTC
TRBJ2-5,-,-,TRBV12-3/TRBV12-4,CASGLSQETQYF,TGTGCCAGCGGACTCTCCCAAGAGACCCAGTACTTC
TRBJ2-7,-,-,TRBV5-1,CASSLASSTYEQYF,TGCGCCAGCAGCTTGGCTAGCAGTACCTACGAGCAGTACTTC
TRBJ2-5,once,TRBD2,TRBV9,CASSVAAGGEETQYF,TGTGCCAGCAGCGTAGCAGCGGGGGGAGAGGAGACCCAGTACTTC
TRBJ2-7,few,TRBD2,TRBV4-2,CASSQDPDPTSGGFIYEQYF,TGTGCCAGCAGCCAAGATCCCGACCCGACTAGCGGGGGGTTCATCTACGAGCAGTACTTC
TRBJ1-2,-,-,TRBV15,CATSRKGPTWDGYTF,TGTGCCACCAGCAGAAAAGGTCCGACCTGGGATGGCTACACCTTC
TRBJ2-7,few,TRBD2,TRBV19,CASSMSASGAYEQYF,TGTGCCAGTAGTATGAGTGCTAGCGGGGCCTACGAGCAGTACTTC
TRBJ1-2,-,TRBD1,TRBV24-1,CATSDMTGGEDYYGYTF,TGTGCCACCAGTGATATGACAGGGGGAGAGGACTACTATGGCTACACCTTC
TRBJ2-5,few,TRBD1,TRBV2,CASSKDRGGETQYF,TGTGCCAGCTCCAAGGACAGGGGCGGCGAGACCCAGTACTTC
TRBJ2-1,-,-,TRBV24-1,CATSDGARNEQFF,TGTGCCACCAGTGATGGGGCCAGAAATGAGCAGTTCTTC
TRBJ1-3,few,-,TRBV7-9,CASSFNRQGSGNTIYF,TGTGCCAGCAGCTTTAATCGGCAGGGCTCTGGAAACACCATATATTTT
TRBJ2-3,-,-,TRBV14,CASRPAGPTDTQYF,TGTGCCAGCAGACCGGCGGGGCCCACAGATACGCAGTATTTT
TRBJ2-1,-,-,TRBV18,CASSPRVHTNNEQFF,TGTGCCAGCTCACCACGCGTACACACGAACAATGAGCAGTTCTTC
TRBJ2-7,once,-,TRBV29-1,CSVEEDSSGNEQYF,TGCAGCGTTGAAGAGGACAGTAGCGGCAACGAGCAGTACTTC
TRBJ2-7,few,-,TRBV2,CASTLTGNEQYF,TGTGCCAGCACCTTGACAGGAAACGAGCAGTACTTC
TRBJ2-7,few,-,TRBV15,CATSREGGHSYEQYF,TGTGCCACCAGCAGAGAAGGGGGGCACTCCTACGAGCAGTACTTC
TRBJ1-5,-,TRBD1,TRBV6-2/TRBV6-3,CASDGQGAILQPQHF,TGTGCCAGTGATGGACAGGGGGCGATTCTACAGCCCCAGCATTTT
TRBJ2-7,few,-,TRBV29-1,CSVVTLTGQHYEQYF,TGCAGCGTTGTTACGTTGACGGGACAACACTACGAGCAGTACTTC
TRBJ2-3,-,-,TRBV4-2,CASSTPGQAISTDTQYF,TGTGCCAGCAGCACCCCCGGGCAGGCGATTAGCACAGATACGCAGTATTTT
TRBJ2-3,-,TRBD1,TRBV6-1,CASSADRGSFTDTQYF,TGTGCCAGCAGTGCCGACAGGGGAAGTTTCACAGATACGCAGTATTTT
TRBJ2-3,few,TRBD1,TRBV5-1,CASSLRDSRTDTQYF,TGCGCCAGCAGCCTCCGGGACAGCCGCACAGATACGCAGTATTTT
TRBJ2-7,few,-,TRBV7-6,CASSLAFGTYEQYF,TGTGCCAGCAGCTTAGCATTCGGGACCTACGAGCAGTACTTC
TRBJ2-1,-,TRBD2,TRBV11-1,CASTMQGWDYGEQFF,TGTGCCAGCACCATGCAGGGATGGGACTACGGTGAGCAGTTCTTC
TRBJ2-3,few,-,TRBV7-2,CASSLDADSTDTQYF,TGTGCCAGCAGCTTGGACGCGGATAGCACAGATACGCAGTATTTT
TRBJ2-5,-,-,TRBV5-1,CASSLDGDQYF,TGCGCCAGCAGCCTGGATGGGGACCAGTACTTC
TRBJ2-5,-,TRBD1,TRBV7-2,CASSLDRGLETQYF,TGTGCCAGCAGCTTGGACAGGGGGCTTGAGACCCAGTACTTC
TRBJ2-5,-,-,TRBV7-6,CASSLEPTTIQETQYF,TGTGCCAGCAGCTTAGAACCGACAACGATACAAGAGACCCAGTACTTC
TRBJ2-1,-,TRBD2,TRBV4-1,CASSPRGGGGTNEQFF,TGCGCCAGCAGCCCACGGGGCGGGGGGGGTACCAATGAGCAGTTCTTC
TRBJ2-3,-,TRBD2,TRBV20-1,CSAPGTNLRYEYF,TGCAGTGCCCCCGGGACTAACCTCCGTTATGAGTATTTT
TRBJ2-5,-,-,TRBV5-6,CASSSRPTETQYF,TGTGCCAGCAGCTCCCGCCCTACGGAGACCCAGTACTTC
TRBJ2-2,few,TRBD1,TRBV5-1,CASSPGDRVGTGELFF,TGCGCCAGCAGCCCGGGGGACAGGGTCGGCACCGGGGAGCTGTTTTTT
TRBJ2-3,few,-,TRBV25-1,CASSEYRGNWVDTQYF,TGTGCCAGCAGTGAATACCGGGGGAACTGGGTAGATACGCAGTATTTT
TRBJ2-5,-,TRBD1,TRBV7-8,CASSPRQGPQETQYF,TGTGCCAGCAGCCCGCGACAGGGCCCCCAAGAGACCCAGTACTTC
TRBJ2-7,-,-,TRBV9,CASSVDGEIYEQYF,TGTGCCAGCAGCGTAGATGGGGAGATCTACGAGCAGTACTTC
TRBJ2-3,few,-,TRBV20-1,CSARDGGRGGDTQYF,TGCAGTGCTAGAGATGGGGGGCGGGGCGGAGATACGCAGTATTTT
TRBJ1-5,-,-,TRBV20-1,CSARSSNQPQHF,TGCAGTGCTAGAAGTAGCAATCAGCCCCAGCATTTT
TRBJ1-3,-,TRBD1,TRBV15,CATSRETGLGNTIYF,TGTGCCACCAGCAGAGAGACAGGGTTGGGAAACACCATATATTTT
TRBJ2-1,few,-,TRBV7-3,CASSSERGNEQFF,TGTGCCAGCAGCAGCGAAAGGGGCAATGAGCAGTTCTTC
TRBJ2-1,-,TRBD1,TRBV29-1,CSVEWGTVYNEQFF,TGCAGCGTTGAGTGGGGGACAGTATACAATGAGCAGTTCTTC
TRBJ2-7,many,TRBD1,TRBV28,CASRGNTGASSYEQYF,TGTGCCAGCAGGGGTAATACAGGGGCTAGCTCCTACGAGCAGTACTTC
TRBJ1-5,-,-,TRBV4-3,CASSHGPRVGQPQHF,TGCGCCAGCAGCCACGGCCCCCGGGTCGGTCAGCCCCAGCATTTT
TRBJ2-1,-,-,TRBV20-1,CSPRWGSYNEQFF,TGCAGCCCTCGGTGGGGCTCCTACAATGAGCAGTTCTTC
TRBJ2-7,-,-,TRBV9,CASSVHPKEGVYEQYF,TGTGCCAGCAGCGTCCATCCCAAGGAGGGGGTCTACGAGCAGTACTTC
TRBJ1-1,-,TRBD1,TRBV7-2,CASSYGDRWTEAFF,TGTGCCAGCAGCTACGGGGACAGATGGACTGAAGCTTTCTTT
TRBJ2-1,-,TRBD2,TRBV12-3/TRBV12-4,CASSLGGSGTLSYNEQFF,TGTGCCAGCAGTTTAGGGGGTAGCGGGACCCTTTCCTACAATGAGCAGTTCTTC
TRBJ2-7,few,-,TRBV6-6,CASTRARPYEQYF,TGTGCCAGCACTCGAGCGAGGCCCTACGAGCAGTACTTC